A single sample is the source of the 14 T cell receptor beta chains below, sequenced in a study of siplizumab effects on memory and regulatory T cells. TCRdb's copy holds only in-frame clones and misses some; the assay was immunoSEQ multiplex PCR. The sample yields 100,000 to 120,000 clones, around 93% seen once. The sequenced material came from CD4+ T cells sorted from blood. The receptor source for this set is a human donor in good health.

This clone was counted once. The rearrangement joins TRBV7-2 to TRBJ1-1; 7 nucleotides match TRBD1. V was clipped by 5 bases and J by 1 base; unmatched bases: 7. This CDR3 comprises 15 residues. CDR1 and CDR2 from the germline V gene are SGHTA and FQGNSA. CDR3: CASSPTGIANTEAFF. The CDR3 DNA sequence: TGTGCCAGCAGCCCGACAGGGATTGCGAACACTGAAGCTTTCTTT.

On this clone itself: This sample also contains other DNA sequences that code for the same CDR3. In DNA, the CDR3 is TGTGCCAGCTCACCATCTACAGGGGGTTACGAGCAGTACTTC. This gives the protein CASSPSTGGYEQYF. The chain couples TRBV18 to TRBJ2-7; TRBD1 matches at 8 bases. CDR3 length: 14 residues. Germline CDR1 reads KGHSH; CDR2 reads LQKENI. V shed 2 bases, J shed 4 bases, and the junction held 4 bases outside the gene matches.

This clone has a handful of counts. The genes are TRBV7-8 and TRBJ2-7; 11 bases match TRBD2. V trimming: 3 bases; J trimming: 2 bases; junction bases outside the gene matches: 0. This CDR3 has 14 residues. Germline V gives CDR1 SGHVS, CDR2 FQNEAQ. CDR3 DNA: TGTGCCAGCAGCTTGGGACTAGCGGCCTACGAGCAGTACTTC. Residues: CASSLGLAAYEQYF.

The genes are TRBV5-1 and TRBJ1-2; 8 bases match TRBD1. With V trimmed by 4 bases and J by 1 base, 6 bases remained unmatched. The CDR3 is 15 amino acids. CDR1 is SGHRS, CDR2 YFSETQ, per germline. CDR3: CASSPDGQGNYGYTF. The DNA of the CDR3 is TGCGCCAGCAGCCCCGATGGACAGGGTAACTATGGCTACACCTTC.

The CDR3 DNA follows: TGTGCCACCAGTCAGGGAGGCGAGCAGTACTTC. This sequence encodes CATSQGGEQYF. V gene TRBV15 combines with J gene TRBJ2-7, with TRBD2 as a possible D gene (6 bases). Germline loops: CDR1 LNHNV, CDR2 YYDKDF (reference sequence). Trimming took off 6 bases at V and 6 bases at J, with 9 bases between the two ends. CDR3 size: 11 residues. Drawing the rest from reference TRBV15 and TRBJ2-7, the complete variable domain is DAMVIQNPRYQVTQFGKPVTLSCSQTLNHNVMYWYQQKSSQAPKLLFHYYDKDFNNEADTPDNFQSRRPNTSFCFLDIRSPGLGDTAMYLCATSQGGEQYFGPGTRLTVT.

This clone appeared a single time. The chain uses TRBV6-6 and TRBJ1-2, with TRBD1 as a possible D gene (5 bases). V dropped 2 bases and J dropped 6 bases, with 7 bases sitting between them. Germline assignment: CDR1 MNHNY and CDR2 SVGAGI (reference sequence). CDR3 length equals 12 residues. Here the CDR3 DNA reads TGTGCCAGCAGTTACAGGGGAGATGGCTACACCTTC. It translates to CASSYRGDGYTF.

The chain is built from TRBV11-3 and TRBJ2-3; TRBD2 aligns across 7 bases. CDR1 is SGHNT and CDR2 is YENEEA in the germline V gene. The CDR3 runs to 15 residues. The ends lost 5 bases at V and 7 bases at J; junction bases unmatched: 12. CDR3 sequence reads: CASSHRGGGKNTQYF. CDR3 bases: TGTGCCAGCAGCCACCGCGGGGGTGGCAAAAATACGCAGTATTTT.

A single count supports this clone. The chain links TRBV5-1 to TRBJ2-1; D is ambiguous. This CDR3 has 14 amino acids. Germline values: CDR1 SGHRS, CDR2 YFSETQ. V gave up 0 bases and J gave up 1 base, with 5 bases separating them. The CDR3 spells CASSLEISYNEQFF. In DNA, the CDR3 is TGCGCCAGCAGCTTGGAAATTTCCTACAATGAGCAGTTCTTC.

The CDR3 spells CASTGITGELFF. The CDR3 coding sequence is TGTGCCAGCACCGGGATCACCGGGGAGCTGTTTTTT. V gene TRBV2 combines with J gene TRBJ2-2, with D perhaps TRBD2 (5 bases). The CDR3 runs 12 residues. Germline V gene sequence: CDR1 SNHLY, CDR2 FYNNEI. V lost 7 bases and J lost 4, with 7 bases in between.

The CDR3 sequence: CASEAGGHDGYTF. The CDR3 DNA reads TGTGCCAGCGAAGCGGGGGGGCATGATGGCTACACCTTC. The rearrangement uses TRBV2 and TRBJ1-2, with a tentative D call TRBD1 (6 bases). The ends were cut back, 8 bases at V and 6 bases at J, with 16 bases in the middle. The CDR3 runs to 13 residues. In germline, CDR1 is SNHLY, CDR2 FYNNEI. The variable domain in full, with the rest retrieved from reference TRBV2 and TRBJ1-2, is EPEVTQTPSHQVTQMGQEVILRCVPISNHLYFYWYRQILGQKVEFLVSFYNNEISEKSEIFDDQFSVERPDGSNFTLKIRSTKLEDSAMYFCASEAGGHDGYTFGSGTRLTVV.

This chain joins TRBV18 and TRBJ2-3; 8 bases line up with TRBD1. Germline values: CDR1 KGHSH, CDR2 LQKENI. The CDR3 totals 14 residues. J gave up 6 bases and V 3 bases, and 5 bases lay outside the gene matches. CDR3 bases: TGTGCCAGCTCACCGGACAGGGATTACGATACGCAGTATTTT. Encoded protein: CASSPDRDYDTQYF.

J is TRBJ2-1 and V is TRBV4-1; no clear D. V was trimmed by 4 bases and J by 4 bases, leaving 11 bases between them. Looked up from germline, CDR1 is MGHRA and CDR2 is YSYEKL. This CDR3 has 14 residues. The CDR3 region has the DNA TGCGCCAGCAGCCCGCCGTTTAGGTACAATGAGCAGTTCTTC. Encoded protein: CASSPPFRYNEQFF.

The chain couples TRBV7-3 to TRBJ2-1, with D perhaps TRBD2 (7 bases). This CDR3 contains 15 residues. Germline V gene data show CDR1 as SGHTA and CDR2 as FQGTGA. Trimming pared 0 bases from V and 10 bases from J, leaving 16 bases between. The CDR3, as DNA: TGTGCCAGCAGCTTAACGACGGGCGGGGGCGCGGAGCAGTTCTTC. Residues: CASSLTTGGGAEQFF.

This sequence joins TRBV19 and TRBJ1-2; D gene ambiguous. This CDR3 comprises 14 residues. Trimming removed 5 bases from V and 2 bases from J, with 12 bases in between. CDR1 is LNHDA and CDR2 is SQIVND in the germline V gene (reference sequence). CDR3 residues: CASSPMTHNYGYTF. CDR3 nucleotides: TGTGCCAGTAGTCCCATGACACACAACTATGGCTACACCTTC.